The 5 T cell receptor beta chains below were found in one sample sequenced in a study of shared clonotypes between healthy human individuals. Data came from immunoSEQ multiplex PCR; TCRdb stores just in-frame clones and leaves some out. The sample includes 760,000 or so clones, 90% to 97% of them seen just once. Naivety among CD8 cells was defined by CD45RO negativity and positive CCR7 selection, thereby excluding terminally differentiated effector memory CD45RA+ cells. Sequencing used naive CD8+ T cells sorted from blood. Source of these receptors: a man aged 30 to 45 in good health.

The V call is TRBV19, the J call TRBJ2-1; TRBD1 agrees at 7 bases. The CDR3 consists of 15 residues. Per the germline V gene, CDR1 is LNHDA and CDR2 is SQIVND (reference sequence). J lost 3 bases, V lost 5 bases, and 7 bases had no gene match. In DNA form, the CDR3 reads TGTGCCAGTAGTCCCGGACAGGCAAGCTACAATGAGCAGTTCTTC. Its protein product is CASSPGQASYNEQFF.

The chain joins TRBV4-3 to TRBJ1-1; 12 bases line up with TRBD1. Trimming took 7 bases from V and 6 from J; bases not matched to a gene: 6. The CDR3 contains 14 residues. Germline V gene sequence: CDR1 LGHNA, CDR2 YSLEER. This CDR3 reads CASTAGQGAAEAFF. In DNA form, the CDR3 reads TGCGCCAGCACCGCGGGACAGGGGGCCGCTGAAGCTTTCTTT.

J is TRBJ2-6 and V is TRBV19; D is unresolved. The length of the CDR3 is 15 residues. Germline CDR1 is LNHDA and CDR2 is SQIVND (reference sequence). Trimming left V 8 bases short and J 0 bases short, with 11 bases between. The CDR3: CASSSSSSGANVLTF. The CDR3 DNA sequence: TGTGCCAGTTCGAGCTCGAGCTCTGGGGCCAACGTCCTGACTTTC.

The CDR3 sequence: CASSLYLDDEQYF. The CDR3 nucleotides read TGTGCCAGCAGCTTATATTTAGATGACGAGCAGTACTTC. The genes are TRBV7-2 and TRBJ2-7, with D unclear. The CDR3 runs 13 residues. Trimming took 2 bases from V and 5 from J, leaving 10 bases between them. The germline CDR1 and CDR2 sequences are SGHTA and FQGNSA.

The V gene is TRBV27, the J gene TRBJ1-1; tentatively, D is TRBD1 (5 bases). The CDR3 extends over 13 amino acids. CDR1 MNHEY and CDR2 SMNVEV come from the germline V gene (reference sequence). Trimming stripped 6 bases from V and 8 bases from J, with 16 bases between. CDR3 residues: CASRPGTAREAFF. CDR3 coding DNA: TGTGCCAGCAGGCCGGGGACGGCCCGAGAAGCTTTCTTT.